This TCR beta chain comes out of a study of T cell responses to AZD1222 COVID-19 vaccine. Sequencing used immunoSEQ multiplex PCR; TCRdb keeps in-frame clones, though not all of them. The table has approximately 140,000 clones, 91% seen once. Germline V gives CDR1 LNHDA, CDR2 SQIVND (reference sequence). Germline trimming cut 7 bases from V and 2 bases from J; bases unmatched to any gene: 8. This CDR3 has 15 amino acids. Study results and caveats: Repertoire sampling occurred only after the peak T cell response.

About this clone itself: Its matching antigen is unknown.

The specimen comprised peripheral blood, sampled 28 days after the second AZD1222 dose. This chain links TRBV19 with TRBJ2-3; 8 nucleotides agree with TRBD2. The sequence derives from an adult who received the AZD1222 COVID-19 vaccine. CDR3 coding DNA: TGTGCCAGTACCACATTAGCGGGAACCACAGATACGCAGTATTTT. This codes for CASTTLAGTTDTQYF.